The rows below give T cell receptor beta chains drawn from one sample of a study of blood T cell repertoires in COVID-19. TCRdb's table, derived via immunoSEQ multiplex PCR, lists solely in-frame clones and lacks some. The sample shows 150,000 or so clones, roughly 85% of them seen only once. Sequencing was done on a sample of peripheral blood. All receptors derive from a woman aged 60-75 years with COVID-19, enrolled during active disease. The CDR3 runs from the conserved cysteine through the conserved F or W. D genes are given only for firm matches. Only some rows state a clone size, as once, few, many or a class for expanded clones.

V gene,J gene,clone size,D gene,CDR3 protein,CDR3 DNA
TRBV14,TRBJ1-4,NA,NA,CASSASGEKLFF,TGTGCCAGCAGCGCTTCGGGGGAAAAACTGTTTTTT
TRBV4-1,TRBJ2-7,NA,NA,CASSQDESGPGEQYF,TGCGCCAGCAGCCAAGATGAGAGCGGTCCCGGGGAGCAGTACTTC
TRBV4-1,TRBJ2-2,NA,TRBD1,CASSQATGTGRSTGELFF,TGCGCCAGCAGCCAAGCAACAGGGACAGGGAGGAGCACCGGGGAGCTGTTTTTT
TRBV7-9,TRBJ2-7,NA,NA,CASSPQNTYEQYF,TGTGCCAGCAGCCCCCAAAACACCTACGAGCAGTACTTC
TRBV7-8,TRBJ1-6,NA,NA,CASSLDLYNSPLHF,TGTGCCAGCAGCTTGGACTTATATAATTCACCCCTCCACTTT
TRBV2,TRBJ1-5,NA,NA,CASSEALANQPQHF,TGTGCCAGCAGTGAAGCTTTGGCAAATCAGCCCCAGCATTTT
TRBV4-2,TRBJ1-5,NA,NA,CASSQEWASNQPQHF,TGTGCCAGCAGCCAAGAGTGGGCGAGCAATCAGCCCCAGCATTTT
TRBV7-8,TRBJ2-1,NA,NA,CASSSDSYNEQFF,TGTGCCAGCAGCTCGGACAGTTACAATGAGCAGTTCTTC
TRBV7-2,TRBJ2-7,NA,TRBD1,CASGRPGGRYEQYF,TGTGCCAGCGGGCGGCCAGGGGGCAGGTACGAGCAGTACTTC
TRBV19,TRBJ1-2,NA,NA,CASSIDTAGFYGYTF,TGTGCCAGTAGTATAGATACCGCAGGCTTCTATGGCTACACCTTC
TRBV10-3,TRBJ2-2,once,TRBD1,CAISTGTGIGGELFF,TGTGCCATCAGCACCGGGACAGGGATAGGCGGGGAGCTGTTTTTT
TRBV9,TRBJ1-5,NA,NA,CASSPTSGTRQPQHF,TGTGCCAGCAGCCCGACTTCGGGGACAAGGCAGCCCCAGCATTTT
TRBV6-5,TRBJ2-5,NA,TRBD2,CASSYSMGGQETQYF,TGTGCCAGCAGTTACTCGATGGGGGGGCAAGAGACCCAGTACTTC
TRBV6-2/TRBV6-3,TRBJ2-3,NA,TRBD2,CASSQGTSGGGTQYF,TGTGCCAGCAGCCAAGGGACTAGCGGGGGGGGTACGCAGTATTTT
TRBV24-1,TRBJ1-1,NA,TRBD1,CATRPGQGNTEAFF,TGTGCCACCCGTCCAGGACAGGGGAACACTGAAGCTTTCTTT
TRBV15,TRBJ2-1,NA,NA,CATSARLDNEQFF,TGTGCCACCAGCGCCAGACTCGACAATGAGCAGTTCTTC
TRBV6-5,TRBJ1-1,NA,TRBD1,CASRGQSTEAFF,TGTGCCAGCAGGGGACAGTCCACTGAAGCTTTCTTT
TRBV18,TRBJ1-1,NA,NA,CASSPLQGENTEAFF,TGTGCCAGCTCACCCCTACAGGGAGAAAACACTGAAGCTTTCTTT
TRBV20-1,TRBJ1-2,NA,TRBD1,CSASSLRTGSHGYTF,TGCAGTGCTAGTTCCCTGCGGACAGGGAGCCATGGCTACACCTTC